The TCR beta chain described here comes from a study of response to subunit inactivated influenza vaccine. Findings and limits, study-wide: Few new T cells, the authors suggested, are recruited by each seasonal influenza vaccination.

TCRdb called the RT-PCR reads again in MiXCR, with one record for every CDR3 protein. The repertoire holds roughly 780,000 distinct CDR3 sequences, with about a fifth as singletons. Worth noting for this clonotype: The target antigen is unknown.

The sequencing here drew on PBMCs from blood, taken around 5 days after vaccination. This receptor was taken from a man aged 45-60 years who received an inactivated influenza vaccine.

DNA for the CDR3: TGTGCCAGCAGCTCCGCAGCCGGACTAGCGGGAGACGAGCAGTACTTC. Translating it yields CASSSAAGLAGDEQYF. The V gene is TRBV7-8, the J gene TRBJ2-7; 13 positions agree with TRBD2. The CDR3 is 16 residues long. Germline trimming cut 4 bases from V and 5 bases from J; bases unmatched to any gene: 8. The germline gives CDR1 SGHVS, CDR2 FQNEAQ.